What follows are 30 T cell receptor beta chains derived from one specimen sequenced in a study of blood T cells in healthy people across ages. The use of a sample-barcoded 5' primer and a J-beta primer mix characterized a second PCR of roughly 7 to 11 cycles. MiXCR was run by TCRdb on the 5' RACE reads, yielding one entry per CDR3 protein. The sample records around 900,000 distinct CDR3 sequences, just over 50% being singletons. The sequenced sample consisted of blood. The receptor set was obtained from a woman aged 60-75 years in good health.

CDR3 region: CVTRTGAGSDSPLHF. Written as DNA, the CDR3 is TGTGTGACACGGACAGGGGCTGGATCGGATTCACCCCTCCACTTT. The chain combines TRBV12-3 or TRBV12-4 with TRBJ1-6; 9 positions agree with TRBD1. The CDR3 has 15 amino acids.

This rearrangement joins TRBV2 to TRBJ2-3; TRBD1 is a possible D gene (5 bases). Trimming stripped 4 bases from V and 4 bases from J, with 9 bases between. CDR1 and CDR2 from the germline V gene are SNHLY and FYNNEI. The CDR3 sequence is 13 residues long. CDR3 nucleotides: TGTGCCAGCAGTGTAGGGGTAGCAGATACGCAGTATTTT. Its protein is CASSVGVADTQYF.

The chain uses TRBV4-1 and TRBJ2-1; 11 nucleotides match TRBD2. With V trimmed by 3 bases and J by 5 bases, 6 bases remained unmatched. Germline loops: CDR1 MGHRA, CDR2 YSYEKL. The CDR3 contains 16 residues. In nucleotides, the CDR3 is TGCGCCAGCAGCCAGCCCACTAGCGGGAGAAACAATGAGCAGTTCTTC. Translating it yields CASSQPTSGRNNEQFF.

The genes are TRBV7-3 and TRBJ1-6; possible D gene TRBD1, 5 bases. Germline lookup yields CDR1 SGHTA and CDR2 FQGTGA. V lost 5 bases to trimming and J lost 11 bases, with 16 bases between them. The CDR3 is 14 residues long. The CDR3 nucleotides read TGTGCCAGCAGCCGTGGGACCGAGAATCCACCCCTCCACTTT. This gives the protein CASSRGTENPPLHF.

The J gene is TRBJ1-1, the V gene TRBV5-1; TRBD1 might be the D (6 bases). V was pared by 3 bases and J by 1 base, with 13 bases between. The CDR3 has 15 amino acids. The germline V gene has CDR1 SGHRS and CDR2 YFSETQ. The CDR3 loop is CASSWVAGANTEAFF. In DNA form, the CDR3 reads TGCGCCAGCAGCTGGGTTGCGGGGGCGAACACTGAAGCTTTCTTT. Based on the CDR3 plus reference TRBV5-1 and TRBJ1-1, the full variable domain is KAGVTQTPRYLIKTRGQQVTLSCSPISGHRSVSWYQQTPGQGLQFLFEYFSETQRNKGNFPGRFSGRQFSNSRSEMNVSTLELGDSALYLCASSWVAGANTEAFFGQGTRLTVV.

The chain is built from TRBV20-1 and TRBJ2-1, with 14 bases aligning to TRBD2. V lost 4 bases to trimming and J lost 10 bases; unmatched junction nucleotides: 12. Germline CDR1 reads DFQATT; CDR2 reads SNEGSKA (reference sequence). CDR3 length: 16 residues. The CDR3 DNA reads TGCAGTGCTACAAGCCCGGGACTAGCGGGAGCTTGGGAGCAGTTCTTC. This gives the protein CSATSPGLAGAWEQFF.

The sample holds a few counts of this clonotype. V usage is TRBV20-1 and J usage is TRBJ2-3; 12 bases agree with TRBD2. The CDR3 spans 15 residues. In germline, CDR1 is DFQATT, CDR2 SNEGSKA (reference sequence). The CDR3 DNA follows: TGCAGCAAATCCGGACTAGCGGGGAGCACAGATACGCAGTATTTT. Its translation: CSKSGLAGSTDTQYF.

V and J are TRBV11-2 and TRBJ2-2; the D is unclear. CDR3 length equals 14 residues. Trimming removed 5 bases at V and 8 bases at J, with 15 bases between. CDR1 is SGHAT and CDR2 is FQNNGV in the germline V gene. This chain's CDR3 is CASSPRVVGGELFF. The CDR3 DNA sequence: TGTGCCAGCAGCCCTAGGGTAGTGGGAGGGGAGCTGTTTTTT.

This chain connects TRBV4-2 to TRBJ2-5; unclear D gene. Trimming removed 0 bases from V and 2 bases from J, with 10 bases in between. The CDR3 length is 15 residues. Germline V gene data show CDR1 as LGHNA and CDR2 as YNFKEQ. CDR3 region: CASSQEIVVQETQYF. CDR3 sequence (DNA): TGTGCCAGCAGCCAAGAGATTGTAGTTCAAGAGACCCAGTACTTC.

Only a few counts were recorded for this clonotype. V gene TRBV4-1 combines with J gene TRBJ2-5; 9 bases fit TRBD2. Unmatched junction bases numbered 12, after V lost 2 bases and J lost 5 bases. The CDR3 contains 17 residues. The germline gives CDR1 MGHRA, CDR2 YSYEKL. CDR3 DNA: TGCGCCAGCAGCCAAATCCCCGCGCGGGAGGGCCGGGAGACCCAGTACTTC. Translated: CASSQIPAREGRETQYF.

V is TRBV11-2 and J is TRBJ2-3; the D is unclear. With 5 bases removed from V and 4 bases from J, the gap between germline ends came to 13 bases. CDR3 length equals 14 residues. The germline V gene encodes CDR1 SGHAT and CDR2 FQNNGV. In DNA, the CDR3 is TGTGCCAGCAGCCTCGGCGGCGATCCAGATACGCAGTATTTT. It translates to CASSLGGDPDTQYF.

The V call is TRBV27, the J call TRBJ2-3; 7 bases align to TRBD2. The CDR3 runs to 15 residues. Looked up from germline, CDR1 is MNHEY and CDR2 is SMNVEV (reference sequence). The V and J ends lost 3 bases and 0 bases, in that order; junction bases with no gene match: 3. The CDR3 DNA reads TGTGCCAGCAGTTTTGGCGGGGGAAGCACAGATACGCAGTATTTT. The encoded protein is CASSFGGGSTDTQYF.

CDR3 coding DNA: TGTGCCACCAGCAGAGAAGGGTCGAGTAGCGGGAGGCCTCAAGAGACCCAGTACTTC. Encoded protein: CATSREGSSSGRPQETQYF. The chain has TRBV15 and TRBJ2-5, with 10 bases lining up with TRBD2. This CDR3 has 19 amino acids. CDR1 LNHNV and CDR2 YYDKDF come from the germline V gene (reference sequence). The trim removed 0 bases at V and 2 bases at J, leaving 12 bases unmatched. Full variable domain (outside the CDR3, taken from reference TRBV15 and TRBJ2-5): DAMVIQNPRYQVTQFGKPVTLSCSQTLNHNVMYWYQQKSSQAPKLLFHYYDKDFNNEADTPDNFQSRRPNTSFCFLDIRSPGLGDTAMYLCATSREGSSSGRPQETQYFGPGTRLLVL.

The chain links TRBV12-3 or TRBV12-4 to TRBJ2-3; D is uncertain. The CDR3 has 15 residues. The V end lost 3 bases, the J end lost 0 bases, and 10 bases lay between the germline ends. CDR3: CASSLRRTSTDTQYF. The CDR3 DNA is TGTGCCAGCAGTTTGAGGCGAACTAGCACAGATACGCAGTATTTT.

There are a few counts of this clonotype. V gene TRBV14 combines with J gene TRBJ1-2; weak D call: TRBD1 (5 bases). The CDR3 consists of 15 residues. CDR1 SGHDN and CDR2 FVKESK come from the germline V gene. V dropped 1 base and J dropped 4 bases, with 13 bases sitting between them. As DNA, the CDR3 is TGTGCCAGCAGCCAAGCGGGGGTGGAGGGCTATGGCTACACCTTC. Protein sequence: CASSQAGVEGYGYTF.

The chain recombines TRBV20-1 with TRBJ2-7, with TRBD1 matching over 9 bases. Losses at the gene ends were 6 bases for V and 3 bases for J; bases not matched to a gene: 12. The CDR3 covers 15 residues. Germline V gene sequence: CDR1 DFQATT, CDR2 SNEGSKA (reference sequence). The CDR3 loop reads CSAARDPGQGYEQYF. The CDR3 nucleotides read TGCAGTGCGGCAAGAGATCCGGGACAGGGCTACGAGCAGTACTTC.

The chain employs TRBV18 and TRBJ2-7; a weak D match, TRBD2 (5 bases). V was pared by 3 bases and J by 3 bases, with 12 bases between. The CDR3 loop spans 14 amino acids. Germline V gene lookup returns CDR1 KGHSH and CDR2 LQKENI. In nucleotides, the CDR3 is TGTGCCAGCTCACCGAATGAGGGAAGCTACGAGCAGTACTTC. Translation gives CASSPNEGSYEQYF.

This clonotype occurred many times. The CDR3 DNA is TGCAGTGCTAGAAGGTCTGGGATCACTGAAGCTTTCTTT. Its translation is CSARRSGITEAFF. V usage is TRBV20-1 and J usage is TRBJ1-1, with D unresolved. This CDR3 is 13 amino acids long. Germline assignment: CDR1 DFQATT and CDR2 SNEGSKA (reference sequence). Trimming took off 2 bases at V and 4 bases at J, with 11 bases between the two ends.

The rearrangement uses TRBV29-1 and TRBJ2-6; either TRBD1 or TRBD2 may supply D (5 bases each). The CDR3 has 14 residues. Per germline, CDR1 SQVTM and CDR2 ANQGSEA. V was trimmed by 3 bases and J by 2 bases, leaving 8 bases between them. This chain's CDR3 is CSVDSGPGANVLTF. CDR3 nucleotide sequence: TGCAGCGTTGACTCGGGGCCTGGGGCCAACGTCCTGACTTTC.

The CDR3 region is CATSDPGGGDTQYF. In DNA, the CDR3 is TGTGCCACCAGTGATCCAGGGGGGGGAGATACGCAGTATTTT. V gene TRBV24-1 combines with J gene TRBJ2-3; D possibly matches TRBD1 or TRBD2 (7 bases each). Trimming removed 3 bases at V and 5 bases at J, with 11 bases between. Germline-derived CDR1 and CDR2 are KGHDR and SFDVKD. The CDR3 is 14 residues long.

J is TRBJ2-1 and V is TRBV6-5; D unclear. Trimming cost V 0 bases and J 11 bases, with 20 bases left between them. Germline values: CDR1 MNHEY, CDR2 SVGAGI. The CDR3 sequence is 16 residues long. The CDR3 region has the DNA TGTGCCAGCAGTTACTCGTCAGACCCCGGATTTGTCCAGCAGTTCTTC. Its translation: CASSYSSDPGFVQQFF.

This clonotype has a handful of counts. The V and J genes are TRBV7-9 and TRBJ1-2; D uncertain. The germline V gene has CDR1 SEHNR and CDR2 FQNEAQ (reference sequence). The V gene lost 0 bases and the J gene lost 10 bases, with 9 bases spanning the gap. The CDR3 consists of 12 residues. The CDR3 loop is CASSLARADYTF. The DNA for the CDR3 is TGTGCCAGCAGCTTAGCGCGGGCGGACTACACCTTC. Variable domain in full (rest from reference TRBV7-9 and TRBJ1-2): DTGVSQNPRHKITKRGQNVTFRCDPISEHNRLYWYRQTLGQGPEFLTYFQNEAQLEKSRLLSDRFSAERPKGSFSTLEIQRTEQGDSAMYLCASSLARADYTFGSGTRLTVV.

This clonotype came up a few times. The chain recombines TRBV7-9 with TRBJ2-7, with no clear D. Germline assignment: CDR1 SEHNR and CDR2 FQNEAQ (reference sequence). V was shortened by 4 bases and J by 3 bases, with 10 bases between the two germline ends. The CDR3 totals 13 residues. The CDR3 region is CASSSPNNYEQYF. CDR3 DNA sequence: TGTGCCAGCAGCTCCCCCAACAACTACGAGCAGTACTTC.

V usage is TRBV20-1 and J usage is TRBJ2-1; D remains unclear. In germline, CDR1 is DFQATT, CDR2 SNEGSKA (reference sequence). V was clipped by 5 bases and J by 6 bases, with 17 bases between them. This CDR3 is 14 amino acids long. The CDR3 region is CSAPSVQTPNEQFF. In DNA form, the CDR3 reads TGCAGTGCTCCATCGGTCCAAACCCCCAATGAGCAGTTCTTC.

V usage is TRBV18 and J usage is TRBJ1-5; TRBD1 matches at 9 bases. CDR1 is KGHSH and CDR2 is LQKENI in the germline V gene. The CDR3 spans 17 residues. Trimming at V came to 5 bases and at J to 0 bases, leaving 8 bases not matched to a gene. The CDR3 region is CASSDPGQGSSNQPQHF. As DNA, the CDR3 is TGTGCCAGCTCAGATCCGGGACAGGGCAGTAGCAATCAGCCCCAGCATTTT.

This clonotype has more than one count but fewer than ten. This chain uses TRBV14 with TRBJ2-1; D is ambiguous. Germline V gene lookup returns CDR1 SGHDN and CDR2 FVKESK. CDR3 size: 15 residues. Trimming shortened V by 0 bases and J by 1 base, and 7 bases separated the two germline ends. The CDR3 loop is CASSQEQVSYNEQFF. DNA of the CDR3: TGTGCCAGCAGCCAAGAGCAGGTATCCTACAATGAGCAGTTCTTC.

In regard to this clonotype: A read error is possible here, since a much larger clone lies one base away. The V and J genes are TRBV4-3 and TRBJ2-5; 13 bases are a match to TRBD2. V was clipped by 4 bases and J by 11 bases; unmatched bases: 10. The V gene's germline CDR1 is LGHNA and CDR2 YSLEER. The CDR3 contains 15 residues. In nucleotides, the CDR3 is TGCGCCAGCAGCCCCCAGACTAGCGGGAGGTATGAGCAGTACTTC. This translates into CASSPQTSGRYEQYF.

This clonotype occurred a few times. The V and J genes are TRBV4-2 and TRBJ2-5; no clear D gene. V gave up 1 base and J gave up 4 bases, with 10 bases separating them. The CDR3 loop spans 14 amino acids. Per germline, CDR1 LGHNA and CDR2 YNFKEQ. This CDR3 reads CASSQGWGGETQYF. The CDR3 DNA sequence: TGTGCCAGCAGCCAAGGATGGGGTGGAGAGACCCAGTACTTC.

The chain uses TRBV4-2 and TRBJ1-6; the D gene is possibly TRBD1 (5 bases). The CDR3 runs 15 residues. The ends were cut back, 0 bases at V and 5 bases at J, with 8 bases in the middle. Germline V gene lookup returns CDR1 LGHNA and CDR2 YNFKEQ. This CDR3 reads CASSQDVRDNSPLHF. The CDR3 DNA reads TGTGCCAGCAGCCAAGATGTCAGGGATAATTCACCCCTCCACTTT.

This clonotype was detected only a few times. The chain is built from TRBV29-1 and TRBJ2-1; maybe TRBD2 (6 bases). Trimming took 5 bases from V and 8 from J, leaving 22 bases between them. The CDR3 consists of 15 residues. Germline CDR1 and CDR2: SQVTM and ANQGSEA. CDR3 amino acids: CSVTREPWGKDEQFF. The CDR3 bases are TGCAGCGTTACCCGGGAGCCCTGGGGGAAGGATGAGCAGTTCTTC.